This TCR beta chain stems from a study of STAT3 mutations in large granular lymphocyte leukemia (dated by TCRdb to the late 2010s). As for the study more broadly: Roughly half of the T-LGLL patients who were sequenced longitudinally carried canonical activating STAT3 mutations. Serial deep sequencing of TCRbeta CDR3 and STAT3 was performed in patients with T-cell large granular lymphocyte leukemia to reconstruct clonal hierarchy and dynamics. Eighteen representative T-LGLL cases were selected from an initial cohort of under 250 LGL patients for longitudinal TCRbeta and STAT3 sequencing. As controls within the study, a couple of patients with natural killer LGL leukemia were also sequenced longitudinally. For each patient, sequencing was performed at an average of about 4.3 time points, with a range of 2 to 8 samplings. One or more immunosuppressive therapy regimens were given to more than half of T-LGLL patients, and hematologic response was seen in around 40% of the treated patients. The investigation overall reported the following: Because no samples were available when a clone first appeared, clonal expansion was inferred from samplings taken at other points. The burden of the dominant TCR clone was higher than the STAT3 mutant burden in several patients, which suggests that the STAT3 mutation arose secondarily inside a clone that had already expanded. Variable intervals between samplings and differing treatment regimens complicated linking therapy response to changes in TCR clonal burden. TCR clonotype switching after therapy was seen in about 35% of the 18 patients, with all newly emerging clones being STAT3 wild type. Since codominant clonotypes persisted in some patients, a small but highly pathogenic clone may have gone undetected. At least one immunodominant TCRbeta clonotype was present in every T-LGLL patient, and multiple immunodominant subclonotypes appeared in about half of the T-LGLL patients.

Remarks on this clone: The antigen this receptor binds is unknown. Base qualities are not at hand, and no much larger clone is one base apart.

DNA was extracted from blood mononuclear cells, with the same DNA used for both TCR and STAT3 sequencing. TCRbeta libraries were sequenced on an Illumina MiSeq, averaging roughly 41,000 productive templates per sample. Using multiplex PCR amplification, the immunoSEQ assay generated the TCRbeta CDR3 libraries. The published analysis was carried out like this. Following a previously defined approach, repertoire diversity was calculated, and values close to 0 point to extremely monoclonal samples. TCRdb stores this immuneACCESS table with in-frame sequences only. Part of the clones is absent; in the studies checked, under half of the shortfall reflects unresolved V genes, and no reason is known for the rest. For V, J and clone size, that table is used; D and trimming come from the DNA. This sample is represented by 20,000 to 30,000 clones; 94% of them were singletons. The ten largest clones add up to roughly 6.5% of the sample.

The source of this sequence is a man aged 35 to 55 with T-cell large granular lymphocyte leukemia. Some clones in this sample may be carry-over from other donors' samples. The age is the age at diagnosis. Input material: peripheral blood mononuclear cells.

At the DNA level, the sequence is TGTGCCACCACTGACACTCGGGGCTACACCTTC. This is translated as CATTDTRGYTF. The rearrangement joined TRBV10-3 to TRBJ1-2, with an unclear D gene assignment. The V end loses 10 bases and the J end loses 8 bases, and a stretch of 14 bases separates them. Via the germline V gene, CDR1 is ENHRY and CDR2 SYGVKD. Counted from cysteine to phenylalanine, this CDR3 has 11 amino acids. The DNA shown is the 33-base CDR3, in frame from base 1.